This T cell receptor (beta chain) is from a study of tissue T cells after allogeneic stem cell transplantation. Study results and limitations: Blood and spleen captured only part of the tissue TCR repertoire.

Profiling relied on immunoSEQ multiplex PCR, and the TCRdb table lists in-frame clones only, not all of them. The profile shows 2,500 to 3,000 clones, 40% to 55% of them singletons. This clone came up a few times. What it binds is unknown. Gene names denote mouse genes. The read finishes 1 residue shy of the CDR3 end, and the germline J gene is used to complete it. Unmatched junction bases numbered 1, after V lost 0 bases and J lost 1 base. The CDR3 contains 15 residues. The germline V gene encodes CDR1 GFQATS and CDR2 STVNSAI. Time point specified: mouse harvest day 14 after allogeneic transplant. Each mouse received 10^7 T-cell-depleted marrow cells plus 10^6 splenic CD5+ T cells by tail vein.

This chain joins TRBV20 and TRBJ2-1; TRBD2 matches 9 bases. Sequencing used gut tissue. The TCR was taken from a female BALB/c mouse given C57BL/6 T cells with graft-versus-host disease after an allogeneic hematopoietic cell transplant. The CDR3 bases that were read are TGTGGTGCTAGGGACTGGGGGGGGAACTATGCTGAGCAGTTC. It encodes CGARDWGGNYAEQF. The CDR3 in its entirety is CGARDWGGNYAEQFF. The full variable domain, completed using reference TRBV20 and TRBJ2-1, is GALVYQYPRRTICKSGTSMRMECQAVGFQATSVAWYRQSPQKTFELIALSTVNSAIKYEQNFTQEKFPISHPNLSFSSMTVLNAYLEDRGLYLCGARDWGGNYAEQFFGPGTRLTVL.